These 8 T cell receptor beta chains came from one sample sequenced in a study of blood T cell repertoires in COVID-19. The method was immunoSEQ multiplex PCR; TCRdb's version includes in-frame clones alone and lacks a portion of them. The top ten clones hold around 6% of a sample with approximately 120,000 clones, roughly 72% of them seen once. Sequencing was performed on peripheral blood. The receptors shown here come from an elderly man with COVID-19, enrolled during active disease.

This chain links TRBV2 with TRBJ1-2, with D possibly TRBD1 on 5 matching bases. The CDR3 loop spans 15 amino acids. Deletions cut 2 bases from V and 4 bases from J, with 14 bases between. CDR1 is SNHLY, CDR2 FYNNEI, per germline. The CDR3 protein is CASSESRRGSYGYTF. The CDR3 bases are TGTGCCAGCAGTGAAAGTAGGAGGGGATCCTATGGCTACACCTTC.

This clone was counted a few times. This chain links TRBV7-8 with TRBJ2-1; 7 bases are shared with TRBD2. The CDR3 length is 14 residues. J was trimmed by 12 bases and V by 3 bases; bases with no gene match: 11. Germline CDR1 and CDR2: SGHVS and FQNEAQ. CDR3 nucleotides: TGTGCCAGCAGCTTCAGCGGGACCAGGGTGGCGCAGTTCTTC. This sequence encodes CASSFSGTRVAQFF.

The chain employs TRBV28 and TRBJ1-2; D remains ambiguous. CDR1 is MDHEN and CDR2 is SYDVKM in the germline V gene. This CDR3 is 11 amino acids long. The germline V and J ends were trimmed by 5 bases and 4 bases, with 5 bases remaining between them. The CDR3, as DNA: TGTGCCAGCAGTATCAGCTATGGCTACACCTTC. It yields the protein CASSISYGYTF.

The V gene is TRBV6-1, the J gene TRBJ1-2, with 10 positions matching TRBD1. J was trimmed by 3 bases and V by 3 bases; bases with no gene match: 7. Per germline, CDR1 MNHNS and CDR2 SASEGT. The CDR3 runs to 16 residues. This CDR3 is CASSDGTGVGDYGYTF. The CDR3 coding sequence is TGTGCCAGCAGTGACGGGACAGGGGTCGGTGACTATGGCTACACCTTC.

The chain recombines TRBV27 with TRBJ2-1; weak D call: TRBD2 (6 bases). Germline assignment: CDR1 MNHEY and CDR2 SMNVEV (reference sequence). The germline V and J ends were trimmed by 3 bases and 8 bases, with 11 bases remaining between them. CDR3 length: 13 residues. CDR3 nucleotide sequence: TGTGCCAGCAGTTTGATGGAGGGCGATGAGCAGTTCTTC. It specifies CASSLMEGDEQFF.

This chain connects TRBV7-2 to TRBJ2-3, with TRBD1 matching over 10 bases. V trimming: 5 bases; J trimming: 5 bases; junction bases outside the gene matches: 4. The CDR3 has 14 amino acids. Germline loops: CDR1 SGHTA, CDR2 FQGNSA. Written as DNA, the CDR3 is TGTGCCAGCAGCCGGGGACAGGGGAAAGATACGCAGTATTTT. This gives the protein CASSRGQGKDTQYF.

The rearrangement joins TRBV19 to TRBJ2-1; TRBD2 might be the D (6 bases). This CDR3 contains 14 residues. Germline V gene data show CDR1 as LNHDA and CDR2 as SQIVND (reference sequence). The CDR3 loop reads CASSGGNNWGEQFF. The CDR3 DNA reads as TGTGCTTCCTCTGGGGGGAACAACTGGGGTGAGCAGTTCTTC.

The chain recombines TRBV2 with TRBJ2-3; 8 bases align to TRBD1. The CDR3 is 15 residues long. V lost 4 bases, J lost 1 base, and 4 bases stayed unmatched. Germline V gene lookup returns CDR1 SNHLY and CDR2 FYNNEI. The CDR3 loop is CASSGQGAGTDTQYF. In nucleotides, the CDR3 is TGTGCCAGCAGTGGGCAGGGGGCAGGCACAGATACGCAGTATTTT.